The clone carrying this TCR beta chain was counted at least ten times. The sample originates from a study of T cells in Graves' hyperthyroidism and ophthalmopathy. Uncontrolled infection, other autoimmune disease, pregnancy and lactation each barred patients from inclusion. Out of approximately 10 ml of fresh peripheral blood came the PBMCs. CDR3 length: 12 amino acids. Germline V gene data show CDR1 as SGHTA and CDR2 as FQGNSA. V was trimmed by 3 bases and J by 8 bases, leaving 10 bases between them. RNA transcripts served as the template for amplifying TCR beta CDR3 regions. HTBI primers were employed in a first-round RT-PCR of the TCR CDR3. TCRdb re-derived calls from the multiplex PCR reads in MiXCR, one entry per CDR3 protein. The sample has nearly 750,000 distinct CDR3 sequences; roughly 32% are singletons.

The source material was blood. This TCR was recovered from a woman aged 40 to 50 with Graves' hyperthyroidism. V gene TRBV7-2 combines with J gene TRBJ1-2; D call uncertain. CDR3 coding DNA: TGTGCCAGCAGCTTGAACGAAGGGGGCTACACCTTC. As protein: CASSLNEGGYTF. The variable domain in full, with the rest retrieved from reference TRBV7-2 and TRBJ1-2, is GAGVSQSPSNKVTEKGKDVELRCDPISGHTALYWYRQSLGQGLEFLIYFQGNSAPDKSGLPSDRFSAERTGGSVSTLTIQRTQQEDSAVYLCASSLNEGGYTFGSGTRLTVV.